Listed here are 4 T cell receptor beta chains from one sample, sequenced in a study of T cell responses to AZD1222 COVID-19 vaccine. Sequencing used immunoSEQ multiplex PCR; TCRdb keeps in-frame clones, though not all of them. The data show 95,000 to 110,000 clones, with 70% to 90% seen just once and approximately 4.8% held by the top ten. Sequences were derived from peripheral blood, sampled 28 days after the second AZD1222 dose. The receptors were gathered from an adult who received the AZD1222 COVID-19 vaccine.

V gene TRBV7-7 combines with J gene TRBJ2-2, with 11 bases that match TRBD2. Germline-derived CDR1 and CDR2 are SSHAT and FNYEAQ (reference sequence). The junction had 10 bases not matched to a gene; V was cut back by 4 bases and J by 0 bases. This CDR3 is 19 amino acids long. DNA of the CDR3: TGTGCCAGCAGCTCCCTCGGGGCTAGCGGGGGGACGAACACCGGGGAGCTGTTTTTT. Its protein is CASSSLGASGGTNTGELFF.

V usage is TRBV9 and J usage is TRBJ2-7; 9 bases match TRBD1. V lost 0 bases and J lost 6; bases outside the gene matches: 4. Germline V gene lookup returns CDR1 SGDLS and CDR2 YYNGEE. The CDR3 consists of 14 residues. The CDR3 reads CASSVATGGVEQYF. As DNA, the CDR3 is TGTGCCAGCAGCGTAGCTACAGGGGGCGTCGAGCAGTACTTC. Supplemented by reference TRBV9 and TRBJ2-7, the full variable domain reads DSGVTQTPKHLITATGQRVTLRCSPRSGDLSVYWYQQSLDQGLQFLIQYYNGEERAKGNILERFSAQQFPDLHSELNLSSLELGDSALYFCASSVATGGVEQYFGPGTRLTVT.

CDR3 in amino acids: CASRYTDYGYTF. In DNA form, the CDR3 reads TGTGCCAGCAGATACACGGATTATGGCTACACCTTC. The chain employs TRBV2 and TRBJ1-2; D remains ambiguous. V was trimmed by 6 bases and J by 5 bases, leaving 10 bases between them. This CDR3 has 12 amino acids. The germline gives CDR1 SNHLY, CDR2 FYNNEI.

The sample holds a few counts of this clone. The chain combines TRBV13 with TRBJ1-1; D not resolved. With 1 base removed from V and 6 bases from J, the gap between germline ends came to 9 bases. This CDR3 contains 13 residues. CDR1 PRHDT and CDR2 FYEKMQ come from the germline V gene (reference sequence). The CDR3 here is CASSLVAAPEAFF. CDR3 in DNA: TGTGCCAGCAGCTTAGTGGCAGCCCCTGAAGCTTTCTTT.